Shown below are 13 T cell receptor beta chains from a single sample sequenced in a study of T cell responses to AZD1222 COVID-19 vaccine. Clones were read by immunoSEQ multiplex PCR, and TCRdb kept only the in-frame ones, dropping some. The sample has roughly 100,000 clones, 91% seen once. The sample was peripheral blood, taken on day 0 of AZD1222 vaccination. The receptors derive from an adult in good health.

The chain joins TRBV18 to TRBJ2-5; D may be TRBD1 or TRBD2 (5 bases each). The CDR3 spans 16 residues. CDR1 and CDR2 (germline): KGHSH, LQKENI. V was clipped by 5 bases and J by 1 base, with 17 bases between them. The CDR3 nucleotides read TGTGCCAGCTCAATTATAACCCGGGACCTCCAAGAGACCCAGTACTTC. It translates to CASSIITRDLQETQYF. The whole variable domain, remainder taken from reference TRBV18 and TRBJ2-5, is NAGVMQNPRHLVRRRGQEARLRCSPMKGHSHVYWYRQLPEEGLKFMVYLQKENIIDESGMPKERFSAEFPKEGPSILRIQQVVRGDSAAYFCASSIITRDLQETQYFGPGTRLLVL.

This clone was counted once. The rearrangement joins TRBV18 to TRBJ2-1, with 9 bases lining up with TRBD1. This CDR3 spans 14 amino acids. V gave up 5 bases and J gave up 2 bases; unmatched junction bases: 1. Germline CDR1 reads KGHSH; CDR2 reads LQKENI. CDR3 DNA: TGTGCCAGCTCAAGGGACAGGGCCTACAATGAGCAGTTCTTC. Protein sequence: CASSRDRAYNEQFF. Filled out from reference TRBV18 and TRBJ2-1, the complete variable domain reads NAGVMQNPRHLVRRRGQEARLRCSPMKGHSHVYWYRQLPEEGLKFMVYLQKENIIDESGMPKERFSAEFPKEGPSILRIQQVVRGDSAAYFCASSRDRAYNEQFFGPGTRLTVL.

The rearrangement links TRBV12-3 or TRBV12-4 to TRBJ2-7, with D unresolved. Between the trimmed V and J ends, which lost 6 bases and 0 bases, there was a span of 9 bases. This CDR3 comprises 13 residues. CDR3 sequence reads: CASSFHGSYEQYF. CDR3 DNA: TGTGCCAGCAGCTTTCACGGCTCCTACGAGCAGTACTTC.

The chain recombines TRBV29-1 with TRBJ2-7; 11 bases line up with TRBD2. CDR1 SQVTM and CDR2 ANQGSEA come from the germline V gene. The V segment lost 6 bases and the J segment 8 bases; nucleotides outside the gene matches: 15. CDR3 length: 15 residues. The CDR3 nucleotides read TGCAGCGTCTCGGGGACTAGCGGAGTGGGCGAACAGCAGTACTTC. Amino acid sequence: CSVSGTSGVGEQQYF.

This chain connects TRBV12-3 or TRBV12-4 to TRBJ2-7; D may be TRBD2 (5 bases). V shed 3 bases and J shed 7 bases, with 13 bases lying between them. CDR3 length: 13 residues. In DNA form, the CDR3 reads TGTGCCAGCAGTTTGACGCCACAGCGGGAGCAGTACTTC. Translating it yields CASSLTPQREQYF.

The genes are TRBV21-1 and TRBJ2-2; TRBD2 was called by the table and not checked on the DNA. TRBV21-1 is classified as a pseudogene. CDR3 size: 19 residues. The DNA for the CDR3 is TGTGCCAGCAGCAAATGGGGTGTCCTAGCGGGACGCAACACCGGGGAGCTGTTTTTT. Its protein product is CASSKWGVLAGRNTGELFF.

V is TRBV30 and J is TRBJ1-5; 7 bases match TRBD1. This CDR3 is built from 13 residues. Germline trimming cut 2 bases from V and 5 bases from J; bases unmatched to any gene: 3. Germline CDR1 and CDR2: GTSNPN and SVGIG (reference sequence). The CDR3 region has the DNA TGTGCCTGGAGTCGACAGGGACATCAGCCCCAGCATTTT. It codes for CAWSRQGHQPQHF. The full variable domain, its missing parts supplied by reference TRBV30 and TRBJ1-5, is SQTIHQWPATLVQPVGSPLSLECTVEGTSNPNLYWYRQAAGRGLQLLFYSVGIGQISSEVPQNLSASRPQDRQFILSSKKLLLSDSGFYLCAWSRQGHQPQHFGDGTRLSIL.

CDR3 sequence: CASSQGNSRNQPQHF. CDR3 sequence (DNA): TGCGCCAGCAGCCAAGGGAACAGCCGCAATCAGCCCCAGCATTTT. The V and J genes are TRBV4-1 and TRBJ1-5; D unresolved. The V and J ends lost 1 base and 2 bases respectively, with 9 bases between them. Per the germline V gene, CDR1 is MGHRA and CDR2 is YSYEKL. The CDR3 totals 15 residues.

The rearrangement joins TRBV6-5 to TRBJ2-5; D may match TRBD1 or TRBD2 (5 bases each). The CDR3 is 14 residues long. V shed 2 bases and J shed 8 bases, with 15 bases lying between them. Germline CDR1 MNHEY, CDR2 SVGAGI. The CDR3 sequence is CASSYRDQRGTQYF. The DNA of the CDR3 is TGTGCCAGCAGTTACAGGGACCAAAGAGGCACCCAGTACTTC.

The CDR3 protein is CASRTGLAGKDRELFF. The CDR3 DNA is TGTGCCAGCAGGACCGGACTAGCGGGAAAGGACCGGGAGCTGTTTTTT. J is TRBJ2-2 and V is TRBV27; 12 positions match TRBD2. The CDR3 runs 16 residues. Germline CDR1 is MNHEY and CDR2 is SMNVEV (reference sequence). V shed 6 bases, J shed 9 bases, and the junction held 11 bases outside the gene matches.

The rearrangement joins TRBV9 to TRBJ2-3, with 8 positions matching TRBD2. Germline CDR1 and CDR2: SGDLS and YYNGEE. The CDR3 contains 17 residues. Trimming took 0 bases from V and 5 from J; bases not matched to a gene: 11. The CDR3 region has the DNA TGTGCCAGCAGCGTAGCGCCGGGAGCGGGAGTAGGAGATACGCAGTATTTT. This translates into CASSVAPGAGVGDTQYF. The variable domain in full, with the rest retrieved from reference TRBV9 and TRBJ2-3, is DSGVTQTPKHLITATGQRVTLRCSPRSGDLSVYWYQQSLDQGLQFLIQYYNGEERAKGNILERFSAQQFPDLHSELNLSSLELGDSALYFCASSVAPGAGVGDTQYFGPGTRLTVL.

This clone was recorded only once. CDR3: CASSPSLQDNEQFF. CDR3 coding DNA: TGTGCCAGCTCACCAAGTTTGCAGGACAATGAGCAGTTCTTC. The genes are TRBV18 and TRBJ2-1; D ambiguous. The CDR3 covers 14 residues. CDR1 is KGHSH, CDR2 LQKENI, per germline. V lost 2 bases and J lost 5, with 10 bases in between.

The J gene is TRBJ2-5, the V gene TRBV7-9, with D perhaps matching TRBD2 (5 bases). CDR1 is SEHNR, CDR2 FQNEAQ, per germline (reference sequence). CDR3 length: 15 amino acids. Deletions cut 7 bases from V and 1 base from J, with 16 bases between. The CDR3 sequence is CASIPGVAGQETQYF. The CDR3 nucleotides are TGTGCCAGCATCCCGGGCGTGGCGGGCCAAGAGACCCAGTACTTC.